One and the same sample provided the 27 T cell receptor beta chains below, sequenced in a study of neurological immune-mediated disorders. TCRdb called the 5' RACE reads again in MiXCR, with one record for every CDR3 protein. In the table there are some 120,000 distinct CDR3 sequences, approximately 3.2% of which are singletons. Sample: PBMCs. Source of these receptors: a woman aged 30 to 39 with multiple sclerosis.

This clonotype was seen a handful of times. V gene TRBV6-2 or TRBV6-3 combines with J gene TRBJ2-1; 8 bases are a match to TRBD2. With 6 bases clipped from V and 2 bases from J, the junction kept 9 bases outside the gene matches. CDR1 MNHEY and CDR2 SVGEGT come from the germline V gene. This CDR3 has 16 amino acids. The CDR3 coding sequence is TGTGCCAGCAGACGCCCTCCGGGGGGGGCCTACAATGAGCAGTTCTTC. This translates into CASRRPPGGAYNEQFF.

This clonotype showed up many times. The chain has TRBV9 and TRBJ2-3, with 8 bases fitting TRBD1. The length of the CDR3 is 14 residues. The J segment lost 1 base and the V segment lost 3 bases, leaving 1 base of the junction unmatched. Germline CDR1 and CDR2: SGDLS and YYNGEE. In DNA, the CDR3 is TGTGCCAGCAGCGGGACAGGGCGCACAGATACGCAGTATTTT. Its protein product is CASSGTGRTDTQYF.

This clonotype appeared many times. In DNA, the CDR3 is TGTGCCAGCAGTTTATCGGGAGGAGGGCTCTACAATGAGCAGTTCTTC. This translates into CASSLSGGGLYNEQFF. This chain joins TRBV27 and TRBJ2-1, with D possibly being TRBD2 (6 bases). Germline CDR1 is MNHEY and CDR2 is SMNVEV (reference sequence). V lost 0 bases to trimming and J lost 3 bases, with 12 bases between them. The CDR3 consists of 16 residues.

This clonotype was recorded at least ten times. V gene TRBV11-2 combines with J gene TRBJ2-5; 7 bases are a match to TRBD2. The V and J ends lost 5 bases and 1 base, in that order; junction bases with no gene match: 13. In germline, CDR1 is SGHAT, CDR2 FQNNGV. The CDR3 covers 17 residues. Here the CDR3 reads CASSSTGRLATQETQYF. The DNA for the CDR3 is TGTGCCAGCAGCAGCACGGGAAGACTAGCCACCCAAGAGACCCAGTACTTC.

This clonotype was seen ten or more times. The rearrangement links TRBV20-1 to TRBJ2-5, with D possibly matching TRBD1 (5 bases). The CDR3 consists of 11 residues. Trimming left V 2 bases short and J 4 bases short, with 5 bases between. Germline CDR1 reads DFQATT; CDR2 reads SNEGSKA (reference sequence). CDR3 region: CSARQGETQYF. The CDR3 bases are TGCAGTGCTAGACAGGGAGAGACCCAGTACTTC.

This clonotype was seen repeatedly, ten times or more. This chain connects TRBV6-1 to TRBJ2-7, with D possibly called TRBD1 or TRBD2 (5 bases each). V was pared by 5 bases and J by 3 bases, with 17 bases between. The length of the CDR3 is 15 residues. Per germline, CDR1 MNHNS and CDR2 SASEGT. This chain's CDR3 is CASSSAGTAYYEQYF. CDR3 bases: TGTGCCAGCAGTAGCGCCGGGACCGCATACTACGAGCAGTACTTC.

The table lists this clonotype with many counts. This chain joins TRBV5-1 and TRBJ1-6; a weak D match, TRBD1 (5 bases). CDR1 SGHRS and CDR2 YFSETQ come from the germline V gene. V dropped 4 bases and J dropped 6 bases, with 17 bases sitting between them. The CDR3 spans 16 residues. The CDR3 protein is CASSRTGTEVNSPLHF. The CDR3 DNA reads as TGCGCCAGCAGCCGCACCGGGACCGAAGTTAATTCACCCCTCCACTTT.

The chain joins TRBV27 to TRBJ1-1, with D tentatively TRBD1 (5 bases). This CDR3 comprises 14 residues. Germline loops: CDR1 MNHEY, CDR2 SMNVEV (reference sequence). Trimming shortened V by 8 bases and J by 0 bases, and 13 bases separated the two germline ends. The CDR3 loop reads CASRDRQLNTEAFF. In nucleotides, the CDR3 is TGTGCCAGCCGGGACCGACAATTGAACACTGAAGCTTTCTTT.

This clonotype was picked up many times. The J gene is TRBJ2-1, the V gene TRBV20-1, with TRBD1 matching over 8 bases. Per germline, CDR1 DFQATT and CDR2 SNEGSKA (reference sequence). The CDR3 contains 11 residues. As DNA, the CDR3 is TGCAGGCAGGACAGGGCCGATGAGCAGTTCTTC. Its translation: CRQDRADEQFF.

The table lists this clonotype with many counts. The chain couples TRBV20-1 to TRBJ1-1; weak D call: TRBD1 (5 bases). This CDR3 is built from 14 residues. The V end was cut by 1 base, the J end by 1 base, with 10 bases between. Per the germline V gene, CDR1 is DFQATT and CDR2 is SNEGSKA (reference sequence). The CDR3 sequence is CSARAPTGNTEAFF. The CDR3 nucleotides read TGCAGTGCTAGAGCTCCTACAGGGAACACTGAAGCTTTCTTT.

This clonotype was seen at least ten times. The chain couples TRBV29-1 to TRBJ2-1; perhaps TRBD1 as D (5 bases). The germline V gene has CDR1 SQVTM and CDR2 ANQGSEA. CDR3 size: 11 residues. Deletions cut 4 bases from V and 9 bases from J, with 10 bases between. The CDR3 loop reads CSVGARGEQFF. The CDR3 DNA reads as TGCAGCGTTGGGGCTAGGGGTGAGCAGTTCTTC.

In this sample, this clonotype turned up many times. This chain uses TRBV20-1 with TRBJ1-2; possible D gene TRBD1, 5 bases. Germline loops: CDR1 DFQATT, CDR2 SNEGSKA (reference sequence). The CDR3 extends over 11 amino acids. V gave up 6 bases and J gave up 4 bases, with 9 bases separating them. This chain's CDR3 is CSAGRSYGYTF. The CDR3 DNA reads as TGCAGTGCGGGACGGTCCTATGGCTACACCTTC.

There are many counts of this clonotype. The chain couples TRBV27 to TRBJ2-1; TRBD1 is a possible D gene (6 bases). The CDR3 spans 16 residues. CDR1 MNHEY and CDR2 SMNVEV come from the germline V gene (reference sequence). The V gene lost 6 bases and the J gene lost 1 base, with 16 bases spanning the gap. CDR3 sequence: CASSFSDRSSYNEQFF. DNA of the CDR3: TGTGCCAGCAGCTTTAGCGACAGGTCATCCTACAATGAGCAGTTCTTC.

This clonotype occurred a few times. J is TRBJ2-3 and V is TRBV5-1; 9 nucleotides agree with TRBD2. CDR1 SGHRS and CDR2 YFSETQ come from the germline V gene. The CDR3 spans 14 residues. V was clipped by 4 bases and J by 4 bases; unmatched bases: 4. For the CDR3, the DNA is TGCGCCAGCAGCGTGAGACTAGCGGCAGATACGCAGTATTTT. It encodes CASSVRLAADTQYF. Using reference TRBV5-1 and TRBJ2-3 for the parts outside the CDR3, the full variable domain is KAGVTQTPRYLIKTRGQQVTLSCSPISGHRSVSWYQQTPGQGLQFLFEYFSETQRNKGNFPGRFSGRQFSNSRSEMNVSTLELGDSALYLCASSVRLAADTQYFGPGTRLTVL.

This clonotype was detected many times. This chain uses TRBV6-5 with TRBJ1-5; no reliable D call. Germline CDR1 and CDR2: MNHEY and SVGAGI. V was shortened by 6 bases and J by 1 base, with 13 bases between the two germline ends. CDR3 length equals 15 residues. The CDR3 is CASSQKAASNQPQHF. The DNA of the CDR3 is TGTGCCAGCAGCCAGAAGGCGGCGAGCAATCAGCCCCAGCATTTT.

This clonotype has at least ten counts. The chain links TRBV12-3 or TRBV12-4 to TRBJ2-7, with 11 nucleotides matching TRBD2. The CDR3 runs to 15 residues. V gave up 5 bases and J gave up 3 bases; unmatched junction bases: 6. CDR3 nucleotides: TGTGCCAGCAGTGAAATAGCGGGGGGGCTCTACGAGCAGTACTTC. It specifies CASSEIAGGLYEQYF.

This clonotype was recorded many times. The CDR3 region has the DNA TGTGCCATCAGTGGGGGTTTGGGCACCGATTCTGGAAACACCATATATTTT. Protein: CAISGGLGTDSGNTIYF. The chain joins TRBV10-3 to TRBJ1-3; D is undetermined. CDR1 and CDR2 from the germline V gene are ENHRY and SYGVKD. V was pared by 4 bases and J by 1 base, with 17 bases between. This CDR3 is 17 amino acids long.

This clonotype was detected only a few times. The CDR3 is CASSRSGGQNTGELFF. Written as DNA, the CDR3 is TGTGCCAGCTCACGGAGCGGGGGACAGAACACCGGGGAGCTGTTTTTT. The rearrangement links TRBV18 to TRBJ2-2, with 8 bases lining up with TRBD2. J gave up 1 base and V 4 bases, and 5 bases lay outside the gene matches. The CDR3 spans 16 residues. Germline V gives CDR1 KGHSH, CDR2 LQKENI.

This clonotype was counted ten times or more. This sequence joins TRBV5-1 and TRBJ2-7, with 8 nucleotides matching TRBD2. V shed 3 bases and J 6 bases; nucleotides not matched to a gene: 5. This CDR3 has 13 amino acids. CDR1 and CDR2 from the germline V gene are SGHRS and YFSETQ. The CDR3 loop reads CASSSVTSGEQYF. The CDR3 DNA is TGCGCCAGCAGCTCGGTTACTAGCGGCGAGCAGTACTTC.

This clonotype was observed many times. The chain has TRBV7-8 and TRBJ2-7, with TRBD1 identical over 7 bases. The CDR3 loop spans 16 amino acids. With 3 bases clipped from V and 3 bases from J, the junction kept 11 bases outside the gene matches. Germline V CDR1 and CDR2: SGHVS, FQNEAQ. In DNA form, the CDR3 reads TGTGCCAGCAGCTTCCCGTCTAGGACAGGATACTACGAGCAGTACTTC. Residues: CASSFPSRTGYYEQYF.

This clonotype has a count of ten or more. The chain uses TRBV20-1 and TRBJ1-1; the D gene is possibly TRBD1 (5 bases). Trimming stripped 3 bases from V and 4 bases from J, with 12 bases between. CDR1 and CDR2 (germline): DFQATT, SNEGSKA (reference sequence). The CDR3 is 13 amino acids. CDR3 region: CSASRGLSTEAFF. CDR3 DNA: TGCAGTGCTAGTAGGGGTCTGAGCACTGAAGCTTTCTTT.

In its sample, this clonotype was seen many times. This chain links TRBV7-2 with TRBJ2-1; tentatively, D is TRBD1 (5 bases). Germline V lookup: CDR1 SGHTA, CDR2 FQGNSA. This CDR3 is 15 amino acids long. Trimming shortened V by 4 bases and J by 4 bases, and 14 bases separated the two germline ends. The CDR3 loop is CASSSIPDNYNEQFF. The CDR3 DNA reads as TGTGCCAGCAGCTCGATTCCGGACAATTACAATGAGCAGTTCTTC.

This clonotype was observed a handful of times. The chain couples TRBV20-1 to TRBJ2-3; 7 bases fit TRBD2. CDR1 is DFQATT and CDR2 is SNEGSKA in the germline V gene (reference sequence). The J segment lost 2 bases and the V segment lost 6 bases, leaving 17 bases of the junction unmatched. There are 17 residues in the CDR3. CDR3 sequence: CSAASLASGVFTDTQYF. In DNA, the CDR3 is TGCAGTGCAGCCTCCCTCGCCAGCGGGGTGTTCACAGATACGCAGTATTTT.

This clonotype was observed a handful of times. The rearrangement uses TRBV5-5 and TRBJ2-1; 11 bases are a match to TRBD2. This CDR3 contains 19 residues. Germline V lookup: CDR1 SGHKS, CDR2 YYEKEE (reference sequence). J was trimmed by 0 bases and V by 3 bases; bases with no gene match: 11. CDR3 nucleotides: TGTGCCAGCAGCTCAAGACCTTTAGCGGGAGGGAGCTCCTACAATGAGCAGTTCTTC. Translated: CASSSRPLAGGSSYNEQFF.

At least ten counts were recorded for this clonotype. The J gene is TRBJ1-5, the V gene TRBV24-1; D is unresolved. Germline lookup yields CDR1 KGHDR and CDR2 SFDVKD. The CDR3 has 14 amino acids. V was pared by 4 bases and J by 3 bases, with 9 bases between. DNA of the CDR3: TGTGCCACCAGTGACACGGGCCACAATCAGCCCCAGCATTTT. It specifies CATSDTGHNQPQHF.

This clonotype was seen repeatedly, ten times or more. The chain combines TRBV5-6 with TRBJ1-6; D uncertain. Germline assignment: CDR1 SGHDT and CDR2 YYEEEE. The CDR3 covers 12 residues. V was shortened by 5 bases and J by 6 bases, with 6 bases between the two germline ends. This CDR3 is CASSPLNSPLHF. In DNA form, the CDR3 reads TGTGCCAGCAGTCCCCTTAATTCACCCCTCCACTTT.

This clonotype was seen ten or more times. The chain combines TRBV15 with TRBJ1-5; D remains unclear. V lost 0 bases, J lost 1 base, and 7 bases lay in between. The CDR3 runs 15 residues. Per germline, CDR1 LNHNV and CDR2 YYDKDF (reference sequence). CDR3 sequence: CATSRDGRSNQPQHF. The CDR3 nucleotides read TGTGCCACCAGCAGAGACGGACGGAGCAATCAGCCCCAGCATTTT.